What follows are 27 T cell receptor beta chains derived from one specimen sequenced in a study of early T cells in non-severe SARS-CoV-2 infection. TCRdb fed the 5' RACE reads into MiXCR, producing one record per CDR3 protein. In the table there are tens of thousands of distinct CDR3 sequences, over 4.5% of which are singletons. The specimen was whole blood. The receptors here all came from an adult who was a healthcare worker with PCR-confirmed SARS-CoV-2 infection or an uninfected control (not recorded which).

In its sample, this clonotype was seen many times. The chain joins TRBV7-6 to TRBJ2-2; the match to TRBD2 covers 8 bases. Germline V gene data show CDR1 as SGHVS and CDR2 as FNYEAQ. Trimming took 3 bases from V and 5 from J; bases not matched to a gene: 8. The CDR3 is made up of 16 amino acids. This CDR3 is CASSLALAGGTGELFF. The CDR3 coding sequence is TGTGCCAGCAGCTTGGCATTGGCGGGAGGTACCGGGGAGCTGTTTTTT.

This clonotype has ten or more counts. This rearrangement joins TRBV20-1 to TRBJ2-7; 8 bases agree with TRBD1. With 5 bases clipped from V and 4 bases from J, the junction kept 10 bases outside the gene matches. In germline, CDR1 is DFQATT, CDR2 SNEGSKA (reference sequence). This CDR3 is built from 14 residues. The CDR3 region is CSASPGGGMYEQYF. CDR3 sequence (DNA): TGCAGTGCTTCCCCAGGGGGCGGAATGTACGAGCAGTACTTC.

This clonotype has ten or more counts. The chain uses TRBV20-1 and TRBJ1-5; D is perhaps TRBD1 (6 bases). CDR3 size: 13 residues. The germline V gene encodes CDR1 DFQATT and CDR2 SNEGSKA (reference sequence). V was pared by 5 bases and J by 4 bases, with 12 bases between. The CDR3 sequence is CSAPPGANQPQHF. CDR3 sequence (DNA): TGCAGTGCTCCGCCGGGGGCAAATCAGCCCCAGCATTTT.

This clonotype was found many times. The chain is built from TRBV6-5 and TRBJ2-1; D is ambiguous. The CDR3 covers 12 residues. Germline V lookup: CDR1 MNHEY, CDR2 SVGAGI. Between the trimmed V and J ends, which lost 0 bases and 8 bases, there was a span of 5 bases. This CDR3 reads CASSYSRDEQFF. The DNA for the CDR3 is TGTGCCAGCAGTTACTCAAGGGATGAGCAGTTCTTC.

This clonotype was seen many times. The rearrangement links TRBV28 to TRBJ2-7, with 7 bases lining up with TRBD2. Germline CDR1 MDHEN, CDR2 SYDVKM. V gave up 3 bases and J gave up 6 bases; unmatched junction bases: 11. The CDR3 has 15 residues. Here the CDR3 reads CASSFWAGVLSEQYF. The CDR3 DNA reads as TGTGCCAGCAGTTTTTGGGCGGGGGTCCTCTCCGAGCAGTACTTC.

This clonotype showed up many times. The chain couples TRBV28 to TRBJ2-7; maybe TRBD2 (6 bases). Germline V lookup: CDR1 MDHEN, CDR2 SYDVKM. The V and J ends lost 4 bases and 9 bases respectively, with 13 bases between them. CDR3 length: 12 residues. This CDR3 reads CASSSGVTPQYF. CDR3 sequence (DNA): TGTGCCAGCAGTTCGGGGGTGACACCGCAGTACTTC.

The sample holds many counts of this clonotype. V gene TRBV7-2 combines with J gene TRBJ1-3; no definite D call. V was pared by 0 bases and J by 0 bases, with 3 bases between. The length of the CDR3 is 14 residues. Germline lookup yields CDR1 SGHTA and CDR2 FQGNSA. CDR3: CASSLAGSGNTIYF. As DNA, the CDR3 is TGTGCCAGCAGCTTAGCCGGCTCTGGAAACACCATATATTTT.

This clonotype was observed many times. The rearrangement uses TRBV2 and TRBJ2-4; TRBD1 is a possible D gene (6 bases). CDR1 is SNHLY, CDR2 FYNNEI, per germline. Trimming left V 10 bases short and J 5 bases short, with 12 bases between. There are 12 residues in the CDR3. As DNA, the CDR3 is TGTGCCATCGAAAGACAGGAAAACATTCAGTACTTC. Translating it yields CAIERQENIQYF.

This clonotype has at least ten counts. The rearrangement joins TRBV9 to TRBJ1-1, with D uncertain. CDR3 length equals 15 residues. Germline CDR1 SGDLS, CDR2 YYNGEE. Trimming removed 0 bases from V and 2 bases from J, with 11 bases in between. The CDR3 spells CASSVGAELNTEAFF. CDR3 coding DNA: TGTGCCAGCAGCGTAGGAGCGGAACTTAACACTGAAGCTTTCTTT.

This clonotype was counted many times. The chain links TRBV6-1 to TRBJ2-7; D gene unclear. The V and J ends lost 4 bases and 2 bases respectively, with 12 bases between them. Germline V gene lookup returns CDR1 MNHNS and CDR2 SASEGT. This CDR3 region has 14 residues. CDR3 sequence (DNA): TGTGCCAGCAGTGTAGGCTGGGTTACCTACGAGCAGTACTTC. Its translation is CASSVGWVTYEQYF.

This clonotype appeared many times. The V and J genes are TRBV6-5 and TRBJ1-2, with D maybe TRBD1 (5 bases). CDR1 is MNHEY, CDR2 SVGAGI, per germline. This CDR3 is 15 amino acids long. V was trimmed by 6 bases and J by 0 bases, leaving 14 bases between them. The CDR3 here is CASSREGRPNYGYTF. Here the CDR3 DNA reads TGTGCCAGCAGCCGTGAGGGACGCCCTAACTATGGCTACACCTTC.

The sample holds many counts of this clonotype. V usage is TRBV7-9 and J usage is TRBJ1-1; D possibly corresponds to TRBD1 (6 bases). Trimming left V 2 bases short and J 0 bases short, with 13 bases between. The CDR3 is made up of 16 amino acids. The germline CDR1 and CDR2 sequences are SEHNR and FQNEAQ (reference sequence). This CDR3 is CASSLIGQRLNTEAFF. As DNA, the CDR3 is TGTGCCAGCAGCTTAATCGGACAGCGCTTGAACACTGAAGCTTTCTTT.

This clonotype occurred many times. The chain is built from TRBV20-1 and TRBJ2-3; TRBD2 aligns across 8 bases. CDR3 size: 14 residues. The V gene's germline CDR1 is DFQATT and CDR2 SNEGSKA (reference sequence). Trimming cost V 6 bases and J 2 bases; bases outside gene matches: 7. This CDR3 reads CSAGLVGLTDTQYF. CDR3 in DNA: TGCAGTGCGGGACTAGTCGGCCTCACAGATACGCAGTATTTT.

This sequence joins TRBV7-2 and TRBJ2-2; a possible D gene is TRBD2 (6 bases). The germline gives CDR1 SGHTA, CDR2 FQGNSA. V lost 5 bases and J lost 7, with 20 bases in between. This CDR3 region has 16 residues. The CDR3: CASSRRTPGVGGELFF. CDR3 in DNA: TGTGCCAGCAGCCGCCGGACACCGGGGGTAGGCGGGGAGCTGTTTTTT. The full variable domain, in which reference TRBV7-2 and TRBJ2-2 provide the parts outside the CDR3, is GAGVSQSPSNKVTEKGKDVELRCDPISGHTALYWYRQSLGQGLEFLIYFQGNSAPDKSGLPSDRFSAERTGGSVSTLTIQRTQQEDSAVYLCASSRRTPGVGGELFFGEGSRLTVL.

Comments on this clonotype: Possible read error: a much larger clone is one base away. The chain joins TRBV12-3 or TRBV12-4 to TRBJ2-7; TRBD1 might be the D (5 bases). This CDR3 has 12 residues. The CDR3 reads CASSFRGYQQYF. CDR3 nucleotides: TGTGCCAGCAGTTTTAGGGGCTACCAGCAGTACTTC.

The chain is built from TRBV20-1 and TRBJ1-4; D not certain. The CDR3 sequence is 13 residues long. Trimming took off 5 bases at V and 8 bases at J, with 15 bases between the two ends. Germline CDR1 DFQATT, CDR2 SNEGSKA (reference sequence). The CDR3 sequence: CSAGTSTEEKLFF. The CDR3 region has the DNA TGCAGTGCTGGCACTTCTACGGAGGAAAAACTGTTTTTT.

This clonotype was picked up many times. The chain uses TRBV20-1 and TRBJ1-6; no clear D. This CDR3 is built from 15 residues. The V and J ends lost 3 bases and 2 bases respectively, with 11 bases between them. Germline lookup yields CDR1 DFQATT and CDR2 SNEGSKA (reference sequence). CDR3 in amino acids: CSASKEGTYNSPLHF. The CDR3 DNA follows: TGCAGTGCTAGCAAGGAGGGTACCTATAATTCACCCCTCCACTTT.

At least ten counts were recorded for this clonotype. The rearrangement joins TRBV28 to TRBJ2-7, with D unresolved. This CDR3 spans 14 amino acids. Germline lookup yields CDR1 MDHEN and CDR2 SYDVKM. V lost 2 bases, J lost 7 bases, and 15 bases lay in between. CDR3 sequence: CASSLTLARWEQYF. The CDR3 bases are TGTGCCAGCAGTTTAACCCTTGCTAGATGGGAGCAGTACTTC.

This clonotype was counted at least ten times. The V and J genes are TRBV19 and TRBJ2-3; 10 bases are shared with TRBD2. The germline CDR1 and CDR2 sequences are LNHDA and SQIVND (reference sequence). V was clipped by 4 bases and J by 0 bases; unmatched bases: 7. CDR3 size: 17 residues. CDR3 in amino acids: CASSTSGSSSSTDTQYF. In DNA, the CDR3 is TGTGCCAGTAGTACTAGCGGGAGTTCCTCTAGCACAGATACGCAGTATTTT.

The rearrangement uses TRBV28 and TRBJ2-6; D tentatively fits TRBD1 or TRBD2 (6 bases each). CDR3 size: 15 residues. Germline CDR1 MDHEN, CDR2 SYDVKM. Between the trimmed V and J ends, which lost 4 bases and 2 bases, there was a span of 9 bases. The CDR3 is CASSYGGAGANVLTF. In DNA form, the CDR3 reads TGTGCCAGCAGTTACGGGGGCGCTGGGGCCAACGTCCTGACTTTC.

V gene TRBV27 combines with J gene TRBJ2-2, with 7 bases identical to TRBD2. The CDR3 runs to 16 residues. V lost 4 bases and J lost 5; bases outside the gene matches: 10. Looked up from germline, CDR1 is MNHEY and CDR2 is SMNVEV (reference sequence). CDR3 sequence: CASSSRGGRGTGELFF. CDR3 in DNA: TGTGCCAGCAGTTCACGGGGCGGGAGAGGGACCGGGGAGCTGTTTTTT.

The table lists this clonotype with many counts. V and J are TRBV19 and TRBJ2-1; weak D call: TRBD2 (5 bases). This CDR3 has 15 residues. The V end lost 6 bases, the J end lost 2 bases, and 14 bases lay between the germline ends. CDR1 and CDR2 (germline): LNHDA, SQIVND (reference sequence). The CDR3 spells CASRPEGGTYNEQFF. CDR3 DNA sequence: TGTGCCAGTAGACCCGAGGGCGGTACCTACAATGAGCAGTTCTTC.

This clonotype counts as medium-sized. The rearrangement links TRBV20-1 to TRBJ2-1, with 9 bases that match TRBD2. V lost 1 base to trimming and J lost 6 bases; unmatched junction nucleotides: 13. Germline-derived CDR1 and CDR2 are DFQATT and SNEGSKA (reference sequence). This CDR3 has 17 amino acids. The CDR3, as DNA: TGCAGTGCTAGAGTAGGTAGCGGGAGTACTTTCTCCAATGAGCAGTTCTTC. Translation gives CSARVGSGSTFSNEQFF.

This clonotype was detected many times. This sequence joins TRBV18 and TRBJ1-1, with 7 nucleotides matching TRBD1. Germline CDR1 is KGHSH and CDR2 is LQKENI. The length of the CDR3 is 13 residues. The junction had 1 base not matched to a gene; V was cut back by 6 bases and J by 0 bases. The CDR3 coding sequence is TGTGCCAGCTCCGGACAGGTGAACACTGAAGCTTTCTTT. Encoded protein: CASSGQVNTEAFF.

This clonotype was seen many times. The chain couples TRBV12-3 or TRBV12-4 to TRBJ1-6; D is perhaps TRBD1 (5 bases). The germline V and J ends were trimmed by 5 bases and 7 bases, with 12 bases remaining between them. The CDR3 spans 14 residues. The CDR3 coding sequence is TGTGCCAGCAGTCAGACAGCGGGCAATTCACCCCTCCACTTT. This codes for CASSQTAGNSPLHF.

Many counts were recorded for this clonotype. V usage is TRBV10-3 and J usage is TRBJ2-2; 8 bases match TRBD1. The CDR3 length is 14 residues. CDR1 ENHRY and CDR2 SYGVKD come from the germline V gene. Trimming cost V 7 bases and J 1 base; bases outside gene matches: 2. CDR3 loop: CAITGTGNTGELFF. CDR3 coding DNA: TGTGCCATCACCGGGACAGGGAACACCGGGGAGCTGTTTTTT.

Within the sample, this clonotype is medium-sized. The V and J genes are TRBV24-1 and TRBJ1-1, with 8 bases that match TRBD1. CDR1 is KGHDR and CDR2 is SFDVKD in the germline V gene. The CDR3 runs to 14 residues. Losses at the gene ends were 5 bases for V and 5 bases for J; bases not matched to a gene: 6. The CDR3 DNA reads TGTGCCACCAGTGCCGGACAGGGAAGTACTGAAGCTTTCTTT. Translation gives CATSAGQGSTEAFF.